This TCR beta chain was obtained from a study of regulatory T cells in long-lasting Graves disease. Overall study findings and caveats: Persistent disease exhibited a predilection for TRBV28, TRBJ1-2 and TRBJ2-5.

This clonotype was counted only a few times. What it binds is unknown. The CDR3 is 19 amino acids. V shed 1 base, J shed 4 bases, and the junction held 19 bases outside the gene matches. Per germline, CDR1 DFQATT and CDR2 SNEGSKA (reference sequence). Time point described: newly diagnosed GD, antithyroid drugs for less than 3 months. From RNA extracted from PBMCs, the TCR library was made. By American Thyroid Association guidelines, Graves' disease was diagnosed in the cohort. According to the study, TCR beta libraries were built with iRepertoire HTBI primers and CDR3-region Arm-PCR. TCRdb analysed the multiplex PCR reads with MiXCR anew, one entry per CDR3 protein. Here the sample spans approximately 560,000 distinct CDR3 sequences, 15% to 20% being singletons. The same data also went into a second study, on T cells in Graves' hyperthyroidism and ophthalmopathy. That work adds: Diagnoses used clinical symptoms, serum thyroxine and TRAb, thyroid ultrasound and orbital computed tomography. The HTBI primer set drove a first-round RT-PCR of the TCR CDR3.

The source material was peripheral blood mononuclear cells (PBMCs), sampled at new diagnosis, from a patient treated with antithyroid drugs. This receptor was identified in a man younger than 35 with Graves disease. The chain has TRBV20-1 and TRBJ2-7; 10 positions match TRBD2. The CDR3 region has the DNA TGCAGTGCTAGAGGCCCCCCAGAAGCGGGAGGGATAATGAGGTACGAGCAGTACTTC. Its protein product is CSARGPPEAGGIMRYEQYF.